This T cell receptor (beta chain) emerged from a study of T cells in Graves' hyperthyroidism and ophthalmopathy. Study-wide context: Peripheral blood was acquired at first diagnosis, ahead of any therapy whatsoever.

The junction had 20 bases not matched to a gene; V was cut back by 5 bases and J by 10 bases. Germline assignment: CDR1 SGHVS and CDR2 FNYEAQ. CDR3 length equals 17 residues. The CDR3 regions of TCR beta were amplified from RNA transcripts. TCR CDR3 regions were first amplified by RT-PCR with HTBI primers. TCRdb called the multiplex PCR reads again in MiXCR, with one record for every CDR3 protein. The table records approximately 510,000 distinct CDR3 sequences, less than 25% of them present only once. The rearrangement joins TRBV7-6 to TRBJ1-3; 7 bases align to TRBD1. The source of this sequence is a man aged 18 to 35 with Graves' hyperthyroidism. The sample consisted of blood. The CDR3, as DNA: TGTGCCAGCAGCCCAAGGATCGACAGGGTGGCGCGAGGGACCATATATTTT. Translation: CASSPRIDRVARGTIYF.